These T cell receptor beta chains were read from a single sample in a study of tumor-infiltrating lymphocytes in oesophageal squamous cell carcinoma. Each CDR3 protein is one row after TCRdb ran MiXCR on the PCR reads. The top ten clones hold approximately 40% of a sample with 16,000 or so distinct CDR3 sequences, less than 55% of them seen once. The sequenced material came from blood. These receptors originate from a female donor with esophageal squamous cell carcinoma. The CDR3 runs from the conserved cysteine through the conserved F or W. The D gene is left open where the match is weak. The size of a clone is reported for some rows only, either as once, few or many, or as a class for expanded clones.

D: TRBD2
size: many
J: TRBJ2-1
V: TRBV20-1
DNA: TGCAGTGCTGACCTCCGGGGGGCCTACAATGAGCAGTTCTTC
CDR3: CSADLRGAYNEQFF

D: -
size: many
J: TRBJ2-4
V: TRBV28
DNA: TGTGCCAGCAGTTTAGAAGGGGTGGGGAACATTCAGTACTTC
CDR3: CASSLEGVGNIQYF

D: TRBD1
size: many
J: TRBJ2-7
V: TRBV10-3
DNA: TGTGCCATCAGTGAGGCGGCAGGGGGCATTTACGAGCAGTACTTC
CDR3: CAISEAAGGIYEQYF

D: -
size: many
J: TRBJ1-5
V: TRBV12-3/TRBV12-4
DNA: TGTGCCAGCAGTGAGGACAGATATAGCAATCAGCCCCAGCATTTT
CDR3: CASSEDRYSNQPQHF

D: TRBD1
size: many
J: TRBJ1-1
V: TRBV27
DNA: TGTGCCAGCAGTTTTCACCGAACAGGGGAGGGTGAAGCTTTCTTT
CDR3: CASSFHRTGEGEAFF

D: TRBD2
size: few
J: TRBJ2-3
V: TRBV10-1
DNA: TGCGCCAGCGATAATCTGACTAGCGGATCTTGCGATACGCAGTATTTT
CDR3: CASDNLTSGSCDTQYF

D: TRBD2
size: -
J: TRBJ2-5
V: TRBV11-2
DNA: TGTGCCAGCAGCTTAGGCCCGGGGAGGGGGACCCAGTACTTC
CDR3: CASSLGPGRGTQYF

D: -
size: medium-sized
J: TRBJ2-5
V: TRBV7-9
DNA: TGTGCCAGCAGCCCAGTAGGGTCCGGGGGCGGGACCCAGTACTTC
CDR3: CASSPVGSGGGTQYF

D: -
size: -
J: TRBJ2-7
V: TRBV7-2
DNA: TGTGCCAGCAGCTTCCCCTTGCGCCGGTCCTACGAGCAGTACTTC
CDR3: CASSFPLRRSYEQYF

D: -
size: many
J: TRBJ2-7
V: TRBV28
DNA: TGTGCCAGCAGTTTGCCAAGTTACTCCGAGCAGTACTTC
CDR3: CASSLPSYSEQYF

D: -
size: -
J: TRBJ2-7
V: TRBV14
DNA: TGTGCCAGCAGCCGAAGGAGAGTATTTAACAATGAGCAGTACTTC
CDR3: CASSRRRVFNNEQYF

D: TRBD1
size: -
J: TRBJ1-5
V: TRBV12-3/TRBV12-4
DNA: TGTGCCAGCACCCCGACAGGGGGCAATCAGCCCCAGCATTTT
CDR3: CASTPTGGNQPQHF

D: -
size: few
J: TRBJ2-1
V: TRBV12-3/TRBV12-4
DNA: TGTGCCAGCAGTTACGGCGGGACATCCTACAATGAGCAGTTCTTC
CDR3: CASSYGGTSYNEQFF

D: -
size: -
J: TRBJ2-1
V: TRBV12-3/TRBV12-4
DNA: TGTGCCAGCAGTTGGACCCCCGGGGACAATGAGCAGTTCTTC
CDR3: CASSWTPGDNEQFF

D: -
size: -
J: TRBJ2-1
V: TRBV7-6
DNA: TGTGCTAGCAGCCCGACTTCGGGGCCTTTCGGTAATGAGCAGTTCTTC
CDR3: CASSPTSGPFGNEQFF

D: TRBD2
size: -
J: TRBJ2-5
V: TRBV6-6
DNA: TGTGCCAGCAGTTACTCGAGAGCGGGGCCGCAAGAGACCCAGTACTTC
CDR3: CASSYSRAGPQETQYF

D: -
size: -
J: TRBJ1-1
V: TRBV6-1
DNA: TGTGCCAGCAGTGTACGGGGCAACACTGAAGCTTTCTTT
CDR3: CASSVRGNTEAFF

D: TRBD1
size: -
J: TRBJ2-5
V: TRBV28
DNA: TGTGCCAGCAGCAAACTGGGACAGCAAGAGACCCAGTACTTC
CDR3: CASSKLGQQETQYF

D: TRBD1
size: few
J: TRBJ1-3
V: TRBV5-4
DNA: TGTGCCAGCAGCTTACAGGGGGCCTCTGGAAACACCATATATTTT
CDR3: CASSLQGASGNTIYF

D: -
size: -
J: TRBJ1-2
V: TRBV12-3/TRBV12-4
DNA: TGTGCCAGCAGTCAAGGAGGAGGGAACTATGGCTACACCTTC
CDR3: CASSQGGGNYGYTF

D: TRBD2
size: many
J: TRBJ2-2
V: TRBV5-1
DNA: TGCGCCAGCAGCGCGAGCGGGGGGCGTACCGGGGAGCTGTTTTTT
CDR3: CASSASGGRTGELFF

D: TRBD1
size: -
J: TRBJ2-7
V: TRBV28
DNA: TGTGCCAGCTGGACAGGGGGCTACGAGCAGTACTTC
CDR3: CASWTGGYEQYF

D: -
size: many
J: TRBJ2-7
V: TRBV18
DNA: TGTGCCAGCTCACCAGGAGGCCACGAGCAGTACTTC
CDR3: CASSPGGHEQYF

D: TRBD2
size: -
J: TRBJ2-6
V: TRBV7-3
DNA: TGTGCCAGCAGCCCTACGGGACTAGCGGGAGTTGGAGGGGCCAACGTCCTGACTTTC
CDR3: CASSPTGLAGVGGANVLTF

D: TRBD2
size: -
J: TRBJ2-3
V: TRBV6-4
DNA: TGTGCCAGCAGTTACGGGCTAGCGGGAGAGACCCAGTACTTT
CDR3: CASSYGLAGETQYF

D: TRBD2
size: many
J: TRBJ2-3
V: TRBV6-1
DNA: TGTGCCAGCAGTGCTGACGGGGGGGCAGATACGCAGTATTTT
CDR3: CASSADGGADTQYF

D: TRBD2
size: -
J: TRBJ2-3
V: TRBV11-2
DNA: TGTGCCAGCAGCTTGCTAGCGGGAGGGCCAGACCTCACAGATACGCAGTATTTT
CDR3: CASSLLAGGPDLTDTQYF

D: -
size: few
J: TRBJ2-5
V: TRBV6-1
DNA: TGTGCCAGCACAGGGAACCAAGAGACCCAGTACTTC
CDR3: CASTGNQETQYF

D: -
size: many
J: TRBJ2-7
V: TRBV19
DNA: TGTGCCAGTAGTATAGCGGCGCGGCAGTTAATACACTACGAGCAGTACTTC
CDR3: CASSIAARQLIHYEQYF

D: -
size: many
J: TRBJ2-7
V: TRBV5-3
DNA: TGTGCCAGAAGTCGAGACTCCTACGAGCAGTACTTC
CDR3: CARSRDSYEQYF

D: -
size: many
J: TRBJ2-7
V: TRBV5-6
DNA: TGTGCCAGCAGCTTTGGCTGGGATTCCTACAATGAGCAGTACTTC
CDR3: CASSFGWDSYNEQYF

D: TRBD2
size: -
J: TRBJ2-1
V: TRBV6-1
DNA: TGTGCCAACTCCCAGGGACTAGCGGATTACAATGAGCAGTTCTTC
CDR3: CANSQGLADYNEQFF

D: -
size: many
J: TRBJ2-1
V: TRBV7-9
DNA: TGTGCCAGCAGCTTAGAGGACAGTCCCTACGAGCAGTTCTTC
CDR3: CASSLEDSPYEQFF

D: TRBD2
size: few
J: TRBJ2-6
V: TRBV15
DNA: TGTGCCACCAGCAGAGCGGGGGGAGGCTCTGGGGCCAACGTCCTGACTTTC
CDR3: CATSRAGGGSGANVLTF

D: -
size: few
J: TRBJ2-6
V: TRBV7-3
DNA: TGTGCCAGCAGCTTGAGGGAGACTGGGGCCAACGTCCTGACTTTC
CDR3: CASSLRETGANVLTF

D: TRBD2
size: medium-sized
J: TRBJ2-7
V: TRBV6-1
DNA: TGTGCCAGCAGTGGGGCGGGGGGCATCTACGAGCAGTACTTC
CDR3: CASSGAGGIYEQYF

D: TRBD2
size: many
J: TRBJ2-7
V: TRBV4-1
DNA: TGCGCCAGCAGCCAAGGCGGGGGGACCACCTACGAGCAGTACTTC
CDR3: CASSQGGGTTYEQYF

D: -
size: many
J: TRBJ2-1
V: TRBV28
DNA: TGTGCCAGCAGTTTACTGAAAATCAATGAGCAGTTCTTC
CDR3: CASSLLKINEQFF

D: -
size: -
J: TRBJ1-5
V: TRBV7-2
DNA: TGTGCCAGCAGCTTAGGGTGGGCAGGGGGCAATCAGCCCCAGCATTTT
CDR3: CASSLGWAGGNQPQHF

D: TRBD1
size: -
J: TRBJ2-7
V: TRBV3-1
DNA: TGTGCCAGCAGATCAGGGGGCGAGCAGTACTTC
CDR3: CASRSGGEQYF

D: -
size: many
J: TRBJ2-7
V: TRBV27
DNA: TGTGCCAGCAGAGAGCGGAACGAGCAGTACTTC
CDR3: CASRERNEQYF